This T cell receptor beta chain came from a study of beta chain features in type 1 diabetes. Study summary: Summed over all samples, the examined sorted cells came to 100 million to 130 million.

Germline V gene lookup returns CDR1 SNHLY and CDR2 FYNNEI. The CDR3 extends over 13 amino acids. Trimming shortened V by 6 bases and J by 1 base, and 10 bases separated the two germline ends. This clone turned up a few times. Its cognate antigen is unknown. All of the isolated RNA was reverse transcribed, so expressed TCRB transcripts were sequenced. Profiled with immunoSEQ multiplex PCR; TCRdb holds only in-frame clones, not every one. The repertoire has about 140,000 clones, less than 9% of them found once; the top ten carry 1.4%. Whole-study results and caveats: VDJ junctions in type 1 diabetes patients carried more deletions and fewer insertions. Cells carrying high TCR expression could end up over-represented when cDNA is sequenced.

The chain uses TRBV2 and TRBJ2-7, with TRBD1 as a possible D gene (6 bases). The source is a woman aged 25 to 45 in good health. Sequenced material: central memory CD4+ T cells from blood. CDR3 sequence: CASSGTISYEQYF. The DNA of the CDR3 is TGTGCCAGCAGCGGGACAATTTCCTACGAGCAGTACTTC.